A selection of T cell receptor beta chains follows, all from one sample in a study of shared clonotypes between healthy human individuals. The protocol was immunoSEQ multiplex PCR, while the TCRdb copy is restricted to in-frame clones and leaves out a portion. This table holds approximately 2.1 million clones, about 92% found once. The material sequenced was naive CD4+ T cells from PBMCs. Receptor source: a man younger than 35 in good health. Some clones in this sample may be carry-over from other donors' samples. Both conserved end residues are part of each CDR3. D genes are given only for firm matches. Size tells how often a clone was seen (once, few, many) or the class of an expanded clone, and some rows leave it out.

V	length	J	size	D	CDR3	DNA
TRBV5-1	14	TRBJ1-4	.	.	CASSGGTPNEKLFF	TGCGCCAGCAGCGGAGGGACACCCAATGAAAAACTGTTTTTT
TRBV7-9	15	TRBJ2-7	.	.	CASSLERAISYEQYF	TGTGCCAGCAGCTTGGAGCGGGCTATCTCCTACGAGCAGTACTTC
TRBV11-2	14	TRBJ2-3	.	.	CASSRDRSRDTQYF	TGTGCCAGCAGCCGAGATAGGTCCCGTGATACGCAGTATTTT
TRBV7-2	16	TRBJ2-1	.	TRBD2	CASSPPGGRAGNEQFF	TGTGCCAGCAGCCCCCCGGGCGGGAGGGCCGGGAATGAGCAGTTCTTC
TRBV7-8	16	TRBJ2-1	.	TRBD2	CASSLVAGGSYNEQFF	TGTGCCAGCAGCTTAGTAGCGGGAGGGTCATACAATGAGCAGTTCTTC
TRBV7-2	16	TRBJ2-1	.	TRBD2	CASSLALAGVFNEQFF	TGTGCCAGCAGCTTAGCGCTAGCGGGAGTATTTAATGAGCAGTTCTTC
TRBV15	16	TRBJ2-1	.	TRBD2	CATSSGWEGSYNEQFF	TGTGCCACCAGCAGCGGTTGGGAGGGCTCCTACAATGAGCAGTTCTTC
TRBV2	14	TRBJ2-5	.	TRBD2	CASSNSGRAGTQYF	TGTGCCAGCAGTAATAGCGGGAGGGCCGGGACCCAGTACTTC
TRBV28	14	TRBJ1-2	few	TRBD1	CASSLPGTGFGYTF	TGTGCCAGCAGTTTACCCGGGACAGGGTTCGGCTACACCTTC
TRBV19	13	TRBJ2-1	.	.	CASSIAVVAGQFF	TGTGCCAGTAGTATAGCGGTTGTGGCGGGCCAGTTCTTC
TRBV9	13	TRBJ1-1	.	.	CASSPRLNTEAFF	TGTGCCAGCAGCCCCAGGTTGAACACTGAAGCTTTCTTT
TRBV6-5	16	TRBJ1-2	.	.	CASSSLNIVSRGIYTF	TGTGCCAGCAGTTCCCTGAATATTGTGAGCAGGGGCATCTACACCTTC
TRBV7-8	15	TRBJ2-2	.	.	CASSFSGPLKGELFF	TGTGCCAGCAGCTTTTCGGGACCACTAAAGGGGGAGCTGTTTTTT
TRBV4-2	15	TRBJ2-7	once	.	CASSQRDSGFYEQYF	TGTGCCAGCAGCCAGCGGGACAGCGGTTTCTACGAGCAGTACTTC
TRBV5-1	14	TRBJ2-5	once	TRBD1	CASSQGQSQETQYF	TGCGCCAGCAGCCAGGGACAGTCCCAAGAGACCCAGTACTTC
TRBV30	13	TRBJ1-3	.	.	CAWSRESGNTIYF	TGTGCCTGGAGTAGAGAGTCTGGAAACACCATATATTTT
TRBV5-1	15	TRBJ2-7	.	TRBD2	CASSLTGAGVYEQYF	TGCGCCAGCAGCTTGACCGGCGCGGGGGTCTACGAGCAGTACTTC
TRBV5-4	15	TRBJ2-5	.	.	CASSLPVAGQETQYF	TGTGCCAGCAGCTTGCCAGTAGCGGGACAGGAGACCCAGTACTTC
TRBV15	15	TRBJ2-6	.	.	CATSGQGAGANVLTF	TGTGCCACCAGCGGGCAGGGTGCTGGGGCCAACGTCCTGACTTTC
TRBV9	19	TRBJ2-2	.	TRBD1	CASSVTWQPRGRNTGELFF	TGTGCCAGCAGCGTTACATGGCAGCCCAGGGGGCGTAACACCGGGGAGCTGTTTTTT
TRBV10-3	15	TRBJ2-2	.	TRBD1	CALRSGQGTTGELFF	TGTGCCTTAAGATCGGGACAGGGAACCACCGGGGAGCTGTTTTTT
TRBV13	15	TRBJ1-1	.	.	CASSLGQTPNTEAFF	TGTGCCAGCAGCTTAGGACAGACACCTAACACTGAAGCTTTCTTT
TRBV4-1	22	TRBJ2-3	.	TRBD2	CASSRQSSRGSGRAGKADTQYF	TGCGCCAGCAGCCGCCAAAGTTCTCGGGGTAGCGGGAGGGCCGGGAAGGCAGATACGCAGTATTTT
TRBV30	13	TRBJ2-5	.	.	CAWSVGGSETQYF	TGTGCCTGGAGTGTAGGGGGTTCTGAGACCCAGTACTTC
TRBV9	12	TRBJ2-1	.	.	CASSVAPNEQFF	TGTGCCAGCAGCGTAGCACCAAATGAGCAGTTCTTC
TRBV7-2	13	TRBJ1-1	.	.	CASSLVPHTEAFF	TGTGCCAGCAGCTTAGTCCCCCACACTGAAGCTTTCTTT
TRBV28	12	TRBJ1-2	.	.	CASFVIGRGYTF	TGTGCCAGCTTTGTCATTGGGCGCGGCTACACCTTC
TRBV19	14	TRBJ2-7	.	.	CASSVAGFTYEQYF	TGTGCCAGTAGTGTCGCCGGGTTCACCTACGAGCAGTACTTC
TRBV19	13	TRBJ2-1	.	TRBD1	CASRGQTYNEQFF	TGTGCCAGTAGGGGACAGACCTACAATGAGCAGTTCTTC
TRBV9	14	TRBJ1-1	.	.	CASSSSWGNLQAFF	TGTGCCAGCAGCTCAAGTTGGGGGAACCTACAAGCTTTCTTT
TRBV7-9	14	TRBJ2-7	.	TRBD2	CATQWAGDNYEQYF	TGTGCCACCCAATGGGCGGGAGATAACTACGAGCAGTACTTC
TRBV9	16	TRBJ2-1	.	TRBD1	CASSARGTGTLNEQFF	TGTGCCAGCAGCGCCAGGGGGACAGGGACTTTGAATGAGCAGTTCTTC
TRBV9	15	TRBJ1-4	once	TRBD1	CASSVTGAGSEKLFF	TGTGCCAGCAGCGTCACAGGGGCAGGGAGTGAAAAACTGTTTTTT
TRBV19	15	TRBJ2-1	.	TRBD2	CASSITSGIYNEQFF	TGTGCCAGTAGCATCACTAGCGGGATCTACAATGAGCAGTTCTTC
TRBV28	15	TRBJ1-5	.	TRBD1	CASNTDRAFGQPQHF	TGTGCCAGCAACACCGACAGGGCCTTCGGTCAGCCCCAGCATTTT
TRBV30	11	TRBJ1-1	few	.	CAWSRATEAFF	TGTGCCTGGAGCAGGGCAACTGAAGCTTTCTTT
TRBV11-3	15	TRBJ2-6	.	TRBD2	CASSPGGAGANVLTF	TGTGCCAGCAGCCCGGGGGGGGCCGGGGCCAACGTCCTGACTTTC
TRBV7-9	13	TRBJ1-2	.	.	CASSLGGTGGYTF	TGTGCCAGCAGCCTAGGGGGAACTGGAGGCTACACCTTC
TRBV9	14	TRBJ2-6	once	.	CASSVGTGANVLTF	TGTGCCAGCAGCGTGGGCACTGGGGCCAACGTCCTGACTTTC
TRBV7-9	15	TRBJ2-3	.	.	CASTDPRGGGVTQYF	TGTGCCAGCACCGACCCCAGGGGGGGAGGAGTGACGCAGTATTTT
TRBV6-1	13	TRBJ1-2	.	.	CASATASIYGYTF	TGTGCCAGCGCAACAGCGAGTATCTATGGCTACACCTTC
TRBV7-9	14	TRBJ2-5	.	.	CASSLGGMGETQYF	TGTGCCAGCAGCTTGGGCGGGATGGGAGAGACCCAGTACTTC
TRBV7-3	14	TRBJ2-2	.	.	CASSSHQGTGELFF	TGTGCCAGCAGCTCCCACCAGGGTACCGGGGAGCTGTTTTTT
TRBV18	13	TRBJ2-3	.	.	CASSPTGIDTQYF	TGTGCCAGCTCACCAACCGGTATAGATACGCAGTATTTT
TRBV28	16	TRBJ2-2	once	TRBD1	CASSLVGTGGTGELFF	TGTGCCAGCAGTCTCGTCGGGACAGGGGGAACCGGGGAGCTGTTTTTT
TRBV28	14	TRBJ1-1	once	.	CASSLPDRYTEAFF	TGTGCCAGCAGTCTCCCTGACAGGTACACTGAAGCTTTCTTT
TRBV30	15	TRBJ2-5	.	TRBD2	CAWSMGTSGWGAQYF	TGTGCCTGGAGTATGGGGACTAGCGGATGGGGAGCCCAGTACTTC
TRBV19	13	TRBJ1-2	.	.	CASSIPGHYGYTF	TGTGCCAGTAGTATCCCAGGACACTATGGCTACACCTTC
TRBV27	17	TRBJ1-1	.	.	CASSLWGNVGMNTEAFF	TGTGCCAGCAGTTTATGGGGGAATGTGGGGATGAACACTGAAGCTTTCTTT
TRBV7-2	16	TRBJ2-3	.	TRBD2	CASSLVTSGSTDTQYF	TGTGCCAGCAGCTTGGTGACTAGCGGGAGTACAGATACGCAGTATTTT
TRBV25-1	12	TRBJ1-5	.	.	CASSGGNQPQHF	TGTGCCAGCAGCGGGGGGAATCAGCCCCAGCATTTT
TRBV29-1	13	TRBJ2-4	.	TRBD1	CSVSTGAKNIQYF	TGCAGCGTGTCGACAGGGGCCAAAAACATTCAGTACTTC
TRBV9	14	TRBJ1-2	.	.	CASSVEEGTNGYTF	TGTGCCAGCAGCGTAGAGGAGGGTACCAACGGCTACACCTTC
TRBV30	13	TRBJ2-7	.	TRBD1	CAWSPDRGSEQYF	TGTGCCTGGAGTCCTGACAGGGGGTCGGAGCAGTACTTC